Sequencing of this T cell receptor (beta chain) was carried out in a study of T cells expressing NK-cell markers. General study results and limits: Expanded NKG2C+ T cell clones had unclear HCMV specificity. These clonotypes, the leaders elsewhere, also led the CD3+CD56-NKG2C+ fraction in a handful of donors. Each of roughly 6 donors carried dominant NKG2C+ clonotypes accounting for about 1.0-8% of CD8+ T cells.

Germline CDR1 reads GTSNPN; CDR2 reads SVGIG (reference sequence). The CDR3 is 12 amino acids. 5'RACE template switching built TCR beta cDNA with unique molecular identifiers. From the 5' RACE reads, TCRdb lists one entry per CDR3 protein and no DNA. Its clone listing holds 200,000 to 300,000 distinct CDR3 sequences. As regards this clonotype: Its antigen is not known.

This clonotype was obtained from a woman between 18 and 70 years old in good health. This sequence joins TRBV30 and TRBJ1-5. The sample taken for sequencing was blood T cells: a sorted CD56 or NKG2C T cell subset, CD4+ or CD8+ T cells, or bulk PBMC T cells (not recorded which). The CDR3 loop reads CAWSVGSQPQHF.